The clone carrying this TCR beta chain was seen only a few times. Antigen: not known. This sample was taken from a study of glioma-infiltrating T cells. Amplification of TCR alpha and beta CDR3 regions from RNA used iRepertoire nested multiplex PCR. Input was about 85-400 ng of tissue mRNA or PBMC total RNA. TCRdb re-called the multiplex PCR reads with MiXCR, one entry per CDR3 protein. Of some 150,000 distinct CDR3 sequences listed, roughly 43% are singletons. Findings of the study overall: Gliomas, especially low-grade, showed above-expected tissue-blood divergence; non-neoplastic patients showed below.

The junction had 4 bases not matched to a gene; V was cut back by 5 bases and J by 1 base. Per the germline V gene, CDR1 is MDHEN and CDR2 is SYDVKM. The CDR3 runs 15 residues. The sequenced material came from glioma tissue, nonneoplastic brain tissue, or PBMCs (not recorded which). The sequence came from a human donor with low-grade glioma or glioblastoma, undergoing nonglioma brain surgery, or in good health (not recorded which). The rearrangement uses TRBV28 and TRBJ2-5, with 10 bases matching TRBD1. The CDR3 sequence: CASSKGQGTQETQYF. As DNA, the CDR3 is TGTGCCAGCAGTAAGGGACAGGGGACCCAAGAGACCCAGTACTTC.